This T cell receptor (beta chain) is from a study of long-term antiretroviral therapy in people with HIV. It was version v3.0 of the immunoSEQ assay that was run at survey level. Sequencing of each sample targeted about 35,000-50,000 T-cell genomes. The table came from immunoSEQ multiplex PCR; TCRdb's copy has only in-frame clones and leaves some out. The table has roughly 33,000 clones, around 97% seen once; the top ten hold just under 3%. There are 16 residues in the CDR3. Germline V gene sequence: CDR1 LGHNA, CDR2 YNFKEQ. V lost 0 bases and J 0 bases, leaving 12 bases between the germline ends. Every specimen provided roughly 0.85-11 million cryopreserved PBMC before DNA extraction took place. This clone appeared a single time.

This TCR derives from a man aged 25 to 45 with HIV. The sequencing here drew on unsorted PBMCs, taken 6.9 years after starting antiretroviral therapy. This chain joins TRBV4-2 and TRBJ2-7; D possibly corresponds to TRBD1 (5 bases). The CDR3 spells CASSQEAAGSSYEQYF. The CDR3 coding sequence is TGTGCCAGCAGCCAAGAGGCCGCAGGGTCCTCCTACGAGCAGTACTTC.